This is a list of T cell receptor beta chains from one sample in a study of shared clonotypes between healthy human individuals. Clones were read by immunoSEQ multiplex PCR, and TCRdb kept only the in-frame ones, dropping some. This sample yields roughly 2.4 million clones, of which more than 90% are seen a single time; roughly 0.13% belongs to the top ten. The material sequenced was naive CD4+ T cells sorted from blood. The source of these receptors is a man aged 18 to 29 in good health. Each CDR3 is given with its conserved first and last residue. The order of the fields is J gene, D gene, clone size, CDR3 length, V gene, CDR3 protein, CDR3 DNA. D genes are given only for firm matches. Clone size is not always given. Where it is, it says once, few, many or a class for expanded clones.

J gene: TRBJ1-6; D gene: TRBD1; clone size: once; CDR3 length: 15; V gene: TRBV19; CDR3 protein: CASSTPGQGGSPLHF; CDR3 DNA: TGTGCCAGTAGTACACCGGGACAGGGTGGCTCACCCCTCCACTTT
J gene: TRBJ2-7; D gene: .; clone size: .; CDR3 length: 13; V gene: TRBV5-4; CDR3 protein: CASSLGGSGEQYF; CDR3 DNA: TGTGCCAGCAGCTTGGGTGGGAGCGGTGAGCAGTACTTC
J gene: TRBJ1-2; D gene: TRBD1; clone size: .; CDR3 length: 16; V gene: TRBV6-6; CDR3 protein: CASSRDRDRGNYGYTF; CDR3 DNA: TGTGCCAGCAGCCGAGACCGGGACAGAGGCAACTATGGCTACACCTTC
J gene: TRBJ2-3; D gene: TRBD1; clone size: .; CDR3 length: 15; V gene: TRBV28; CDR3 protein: CASSRTGTPPDTQYF; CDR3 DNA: TGTGCCAGCAGCCGGACAGGGACCCCCCCAGATACGCAGTATTTT
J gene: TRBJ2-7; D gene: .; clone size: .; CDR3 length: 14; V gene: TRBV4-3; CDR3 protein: CASSQEGGTYEQYF; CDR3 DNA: TGCGCCAGCAGCCAAGAGGGGGGTACCTACGAGCAGTACTTC
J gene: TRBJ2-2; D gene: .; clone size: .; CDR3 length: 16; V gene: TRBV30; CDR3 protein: CAWNRDPFANTGELFF; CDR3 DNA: TGTGCCTGGAACAGGGACCCGTTCGCGAACACCGGGGAGCTGTTTTTT
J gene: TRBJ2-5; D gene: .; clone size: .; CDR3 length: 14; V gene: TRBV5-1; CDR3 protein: CASSLGNLKETQYF; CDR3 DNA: TGCGCCAGCAGCTTGGGGAATTTAAAAGAGACCCAGTACTTC
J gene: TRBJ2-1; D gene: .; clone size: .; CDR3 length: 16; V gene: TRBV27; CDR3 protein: CASSPSGRYSYNEQFF; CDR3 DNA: TGTGCCAGCAGTCCCTCGGGACGCTACTCCTACAATGAGCAGTTCTTC
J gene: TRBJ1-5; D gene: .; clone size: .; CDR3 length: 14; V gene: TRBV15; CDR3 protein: CATSVRDIDQPQHF; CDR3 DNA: TGTGCCACCTCCGTCCGGGACATCGATCAGCCCCAGCATTTT
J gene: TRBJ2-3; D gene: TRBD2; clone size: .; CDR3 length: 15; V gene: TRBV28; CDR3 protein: CASSAPGLATPTQYF; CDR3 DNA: TGTGCCAGCAGTGCGCCGGGACTAGCCACCCCCACGCAGTATTTT
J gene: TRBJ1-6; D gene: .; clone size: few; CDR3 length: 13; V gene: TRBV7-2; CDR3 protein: CASSLRSNSPLHF; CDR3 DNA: TGTGCCAGCAGCTTACGGTCAAATTCACCCCTCCACTTT
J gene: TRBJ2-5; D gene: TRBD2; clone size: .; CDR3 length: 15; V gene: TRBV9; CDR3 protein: CASSVSGGMRETQYF; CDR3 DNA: TGTGCCAGCAGCGTTAGCGGGGGTATGAGGGAGACCCAGTACTTC
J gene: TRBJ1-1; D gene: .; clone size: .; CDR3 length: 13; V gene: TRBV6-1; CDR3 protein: CASGYWGNTEAFF; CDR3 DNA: TGTGCCAGCGGGTATTGGGGAAACACTGAAGCTTTCTTT
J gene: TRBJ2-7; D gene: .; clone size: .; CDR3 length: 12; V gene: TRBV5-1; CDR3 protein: CASKDGPYEQYF; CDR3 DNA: TGCGCCAGCAAGGACGGGCCCTACGAGCAGTACTTC
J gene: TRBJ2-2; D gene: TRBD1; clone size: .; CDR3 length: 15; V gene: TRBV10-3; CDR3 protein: CATSGQGKSSGELFF; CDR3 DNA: TGTGCCACCTCGGGACAGGGAAAATCCTCCGGGGAGCTGTTTTTT
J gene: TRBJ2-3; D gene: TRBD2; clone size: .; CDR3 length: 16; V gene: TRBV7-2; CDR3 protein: CASSLMAGGIADTQYF; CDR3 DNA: TGTGCCAGCAGCTTAATGGCGGGAGGGATCGCAGATACGCAGTATTTT
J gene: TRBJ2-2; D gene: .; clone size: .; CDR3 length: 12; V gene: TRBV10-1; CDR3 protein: CASSGGPGELFF; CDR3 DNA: TGCGCCAGCTCCGGCGGGCCCGGGGAGCTGTTTTTT
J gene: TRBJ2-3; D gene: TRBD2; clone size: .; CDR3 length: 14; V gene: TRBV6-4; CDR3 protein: CASSVGGSTDTQYF; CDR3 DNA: TGTGCCAGCAGTGTCGGGGGGAGCACAGATACGCAGTATTTT
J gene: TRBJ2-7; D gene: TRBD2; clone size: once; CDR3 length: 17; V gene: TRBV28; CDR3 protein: CASSLTSGRDRSYEQYF; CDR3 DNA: TGTGCCAGCAGCCTGACTAGCGGGAGGGATAGGTCCTACGAGCAGTACTTC
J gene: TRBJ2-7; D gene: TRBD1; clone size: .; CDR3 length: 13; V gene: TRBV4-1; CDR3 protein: CASSRGGPYEQYF; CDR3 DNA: TGCGCCAGCAGCCGAGGGGGCCCCTACGAGCAGTACTTC
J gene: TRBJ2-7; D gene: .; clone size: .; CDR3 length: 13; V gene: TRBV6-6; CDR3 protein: CASSYGPDYEQYF; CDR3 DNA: TGTGCCAGCAGTTATGGGCCGGACTACGAGCAGTACTTC
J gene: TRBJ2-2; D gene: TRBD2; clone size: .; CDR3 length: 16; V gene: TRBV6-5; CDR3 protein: CASSYWTSGATGELFF; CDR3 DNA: TGTGCCAGCAGTTACTGGACTAGCGGGGCCACCGGGGAGCTGTTTTTT
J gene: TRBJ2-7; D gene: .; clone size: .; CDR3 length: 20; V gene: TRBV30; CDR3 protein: CAWSATGYRNRTTNFYEQYF; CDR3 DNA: TGTGCCTGGAGTGCAACAGGGTACAGGAACCGCACAACAAATTTCTACGAGCAGTACTTC
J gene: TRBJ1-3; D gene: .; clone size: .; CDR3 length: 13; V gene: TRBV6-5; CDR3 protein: CASGGGPGNTIYF; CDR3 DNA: TGTGCCAGCGGAGGAGGCCCTGGAAACACCATATATTTT
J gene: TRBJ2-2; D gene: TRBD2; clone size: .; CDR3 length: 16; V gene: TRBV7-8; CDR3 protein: CASSLRAGPGTGELFF; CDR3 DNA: TGTGCCAGCAGCCTTCGAGCGGGGCCGGGGACCGGGGAGCTGTTTTTT
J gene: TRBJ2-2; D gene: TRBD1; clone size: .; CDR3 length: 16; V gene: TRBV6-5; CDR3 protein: CASSYSRDSYTGELFF; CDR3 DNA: TGTGCCAGCAGTTACTCGAGGGACAGCTACACCGGGGAGCTGTTTTTT
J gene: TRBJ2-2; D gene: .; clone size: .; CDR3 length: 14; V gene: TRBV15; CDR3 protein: CATSRDPGLGELFF; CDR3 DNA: TGTGCCACCAGCAGAGATCCGGGTCTTGGGGAGCTGTTTTTT
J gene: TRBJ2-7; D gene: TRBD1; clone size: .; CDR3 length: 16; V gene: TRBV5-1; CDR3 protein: CASRSKSPGQGYEQYF; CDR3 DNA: TGCGCCAGCAGATCTAAATCTCCGGGACAGGGCTACGAGCAGTACTTC
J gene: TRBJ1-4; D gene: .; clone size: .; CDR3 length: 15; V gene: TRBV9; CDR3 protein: CASSVGSAGGEKLFF; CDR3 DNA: TGTGCCAGCAGCGTAGGATCTGCTGGGGGTGAAAAACTGTTTTTT
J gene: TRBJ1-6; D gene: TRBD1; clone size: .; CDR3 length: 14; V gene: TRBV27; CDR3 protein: CASWGQAKNSPLHF; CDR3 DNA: TGTGCCAGCTGGGGACAGGCGAAAAATTCACCCCTCCACTTT
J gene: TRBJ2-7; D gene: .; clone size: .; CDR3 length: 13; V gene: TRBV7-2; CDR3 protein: CASSEWDTRGQYF; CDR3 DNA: TGTGCCAGCAGCGAATGGGACACCCGCGGACAGTACTTC
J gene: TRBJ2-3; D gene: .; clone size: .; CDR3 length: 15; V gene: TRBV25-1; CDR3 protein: CASSGVGTGTDTQYF; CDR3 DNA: TGTGCCAGCAGTGGCGTCGGGACCGGCACAGATACGCAGTATTTT
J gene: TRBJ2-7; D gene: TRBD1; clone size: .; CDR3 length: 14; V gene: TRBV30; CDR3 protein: CAWDRDRDRYEQYF; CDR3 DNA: TGTGCCTGGGACCGGGACAGGGATAGATACGAGCAGTACTTC
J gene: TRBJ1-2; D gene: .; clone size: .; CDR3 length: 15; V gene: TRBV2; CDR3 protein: CASSETGTELSGYTF; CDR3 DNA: TGTGCCAGCAGTGAAACCGGGACGGAGCTATCTGGCTACACCTTC
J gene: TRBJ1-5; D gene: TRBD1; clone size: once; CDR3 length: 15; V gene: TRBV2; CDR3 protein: CASRPGQATMKPQHF; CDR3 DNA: TGTGCCAGCAGACCCGGACAGGCGACGATGAAGCCCCAGCATTTT
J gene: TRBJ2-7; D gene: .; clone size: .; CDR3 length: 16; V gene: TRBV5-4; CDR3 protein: CASSFEGGGRGYEQYF; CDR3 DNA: TGTGCCAGCAGCTTCGAGGGTGGGGGGCGCGGCTACGAGCAGTACTTC
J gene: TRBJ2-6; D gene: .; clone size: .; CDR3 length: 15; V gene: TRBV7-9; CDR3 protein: CASSAGIPGANVLTF; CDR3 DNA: TGTGCCAGCAGCGCTGGGATTCCTGGGGCCAACGTCCTGACTTTC
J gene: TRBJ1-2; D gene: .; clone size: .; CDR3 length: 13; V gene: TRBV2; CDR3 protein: CASSPTALSVYTF; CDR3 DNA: TGTGCCAGCAGTCCCACGGCCTTAAGCGTCTACACCTTC
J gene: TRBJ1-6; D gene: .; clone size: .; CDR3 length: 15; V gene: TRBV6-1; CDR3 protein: CASSERGLNNSPLHF; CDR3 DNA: TGTGCCAGCAGTGAGAGGGGTCTAAATAATTCACCCCTCCACTTT
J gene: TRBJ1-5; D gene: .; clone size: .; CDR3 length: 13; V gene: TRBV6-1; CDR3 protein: CASSVTSNQPQHF; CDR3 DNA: TGTGCCAGCAGTGTAACGAGCAATCAGCCCCAGCATTTT
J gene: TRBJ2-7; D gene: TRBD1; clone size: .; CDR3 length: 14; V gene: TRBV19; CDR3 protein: CASSMATGTYEQYF; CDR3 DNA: TGTGCCAGTAGTATGGCGACAGGGACCTACGAGCAGTACTTC
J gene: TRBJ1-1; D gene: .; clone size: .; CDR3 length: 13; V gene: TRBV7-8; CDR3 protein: CASSPGLTAEAFF; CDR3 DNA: TGTGCCAGCAGCCCCGGACTGACGGCTGAAGCTTTCTTT
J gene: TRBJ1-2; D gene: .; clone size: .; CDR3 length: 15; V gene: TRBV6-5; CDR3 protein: CASKTPETKANGYTF; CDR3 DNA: TGTGCCAGCAAAACTCCAGAAACAAAGGCGAATGGCTACACCTTC
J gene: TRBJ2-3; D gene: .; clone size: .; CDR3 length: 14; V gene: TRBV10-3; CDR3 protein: CAISVGASADTQYF; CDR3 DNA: TGTGCCATCAGTGTTGGCGCTTCGGCAGATACGCAGTATTTT
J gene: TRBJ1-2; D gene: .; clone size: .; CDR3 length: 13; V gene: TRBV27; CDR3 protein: CASRKGVAYGYTF; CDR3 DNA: TGTGCCAGCAGAAAAGGAGTGGCTTATGGCTACACCTTC
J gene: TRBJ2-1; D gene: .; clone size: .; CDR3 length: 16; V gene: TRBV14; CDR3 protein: CASSPYWRDSYNEQFF; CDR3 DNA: TGTGCCAGCAGCCCCTACTGGCGGGACTCCTACAATGAGCAGTTCTTC
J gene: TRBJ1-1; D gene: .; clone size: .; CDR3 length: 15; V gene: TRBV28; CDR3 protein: CASSPGGGGTTEAFF; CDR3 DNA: TGTGCCAGCTCCCCTGGGGGGGGCGGAACCACTGAAGCTTTCTTT
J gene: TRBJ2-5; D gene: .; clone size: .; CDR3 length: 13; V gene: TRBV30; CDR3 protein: CAWRTDTQETQYF; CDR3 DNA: TGTGCCTGGAGGACGGATACTCAAGAGACCCAGTACTTC
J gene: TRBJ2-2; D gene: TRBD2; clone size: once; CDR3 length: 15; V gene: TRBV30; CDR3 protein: CAWRRRGGSTGELFF; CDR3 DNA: TGTGCCTGGAGGAGACGGGGCGGGAGTACCGGGGAGCTGTTTTTT
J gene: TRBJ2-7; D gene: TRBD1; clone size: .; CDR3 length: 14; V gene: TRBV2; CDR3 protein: CASMARGQRVEQYF; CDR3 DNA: TGTGCCAGCATGGCGAGGGGGCAACGGGTCGAGCAGTACTTC
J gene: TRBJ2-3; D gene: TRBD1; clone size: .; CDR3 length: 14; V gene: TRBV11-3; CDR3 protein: CASSFEGATDTQYF; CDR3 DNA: TGTGCCAGCAGCTTCGAGGGGGCCACAGATACGCAGTATTTT
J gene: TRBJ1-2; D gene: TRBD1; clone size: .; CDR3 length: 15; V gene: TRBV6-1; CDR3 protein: CASSEFRTGGEGYTF; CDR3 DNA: TGTGCCAGCAGTGAATTCCGAACAGGGGGCGAGGGCTACACCTTC
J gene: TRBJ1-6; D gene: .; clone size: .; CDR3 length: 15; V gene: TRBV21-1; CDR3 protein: CASSKKGQGNSPLHF; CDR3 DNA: TGTGCCAGCAGCAAAAAGGGACAGGGAAATTCACCCCTCCACTTT